These 14 T cell receptor beta chains were all obtained from the same sample, sequenced in a study of blood T cell repertoires in COVID-19. TCRdb keeps only in-frame clones here, not all; method: immunoSEQ multiplex PCR. The data show some 250,000 clones, 82% seen once. The sample taken for sequencing was peripheral blood. The receptors derive from a woman younger than 35 with acute or convalescent COVID-19.

The chain couples TRBV7-9 to TRBJ2-2, with 8 nucleotides matching TRBD1. Germline V gene sequence: CDR1 SEHNR, CDR2 FQNEAQ (reference sequence). This CDR3 comprises 15 residues. After removal of 5 bases from V and 5 bases from J, the junction contained 7 bases not matched to a gene. CDR3 coding DNA: TGTGCCAGCAGCGATCGACAGGGGAGGACCGGGGAGCTGTTTTTT. The encoded protein is CASSDRQGRTGELFF.

V usage is TRBV5-1 and J usage is TRBJ2-5, with D possibly being TRBD2 (6 bases). CDR3 length: 15 amino acids. Germline CDR1 SGHRS, CDR2 YFSETQ. Trimming took off 4 bases at V and 2 bases at J, with 15 bases between the two ends. DNA for the CDR3: TGCGCCAGCAGCAACCGGGACTGGAATCAAGAGACCCAGTACTTC. Translation gives CASSNRDWNQETQYF.

V is TRBV25-1 and J is TRBJ1-2; 7 bases match TRBD1. The V segment lost 3 bases and the J segment 3 bases; nucleotides outside the gene matches: 7. The CDR3 is 15 residues long. Germline lookup yields CDR1 MGHDK and CDR2 SYGVNS. CDR3 sequence reads: CASSEFEGADYGYTF. Written as DNA, the CDR3 is TGTGCCAGCAGTGAGTTCGAGGGGGCGGACTATGGCTACACCTTC.

The chain carries TRBV6-5 and TRBJ1-5; 7 nucleotides match TRBD1. CDR3 length: 15 residues. Germline V gene sequence: CDR1 MNHEY, CDR2 SVGAGI. Trimming took 8 bases from V and 0 from J; bases not matched to a gene: 7. The DNA for the CDR3 is TGTGCCAGCTCCGGGGACAGCCGTAGCAATCAGCCCCAGCATTTT. Amino acid sequence: CASSGDSRSNQPQHF.

The genes are TRBV9 and TRBJ2-5, with a tentative D call TRBD2 (5 bases). CDR1 SGDLS and CDR2 YYNGEE come from the germline V gene. Deletions cut 5 bases from V and 1 base from J, with 15 bases between. This CDR3 comprises 15 residues. The CDR3: CASSRSGRIQETQYF. The CDR3 DNA is TGTGCCAGCAGTCGGAGCGGAAGGATCCAAGAGACCCAGTACTTC.

V is TRBV29-1 and J is TRBJ2-1; the D is unclear. The CDR3 has 15 residues. The germline V and J ends were trimmed by 4 bases and 1 base, with 14 bases remaining between them. Germline V lookup: CDR1 SQVTM, CDR2 ANQGSEA. As DNA, the CDR3 is TGCAGCGTTGGGTATTCGCCTAGTTCCTACAATGAGCAGTTCTTC. It encodes CSVGYSPSSYNEQFF.

The rearrangement links TRBV4-3 to TRBJ2-1, with D unresolved. The germline V gene encodes CDR1 LGHNA and CDR2 YSLEER. This CDR3 region has 13 residues. The V end was cut by 1 base, the J end by 6 bases, with 7 bases between. CDR3 amino acids: CASSQVLRNEQFF. The CDR3 DNA reads TGCGCCAGCAGCCAAGTACTCCGCAATGAGCAGTTCTTC.

The chain combines TRBV9 with TRBJ1-2; D is unresolved. The CDR3 is 16 residues long. V lost 4 bases to trimming and J lost 0 bases, with 16 bases between them. Per the germline V gene, CDR1 is SGDLS and CDR2 is YYNGEE. CDR3 nucleotide sequence: TGTGCCAGCAGCCCACAGAGAACGGGAACTAACTATGGCTACACCTTC. Its translation is CASSPQRTGTNYGYTF.

This chain joins TRBV28 and TRBJ1-2; TRBD1 matches at 7 bases. The CDR3 has 14 residues. CDR1 is MDHEN and CDR2 is SYDVKM in the germline V gene. Trimming removed 4 bases from V and 5 bases from J; junction bases left unmatched: 7. CDR3 residues: CASSWGQLAYGYTF. The CDR3 coding sequence is TGTGCCAGCAGTTGGGGACAGCTTGCGTATGGCTACACCTTC.

This chain uses TRBV19 with TRBJ1-1, with D hard to call. Trimming left V 1 base short and J 1 base short, with 10 bases between. This CDR3 is built from 15 residues. CDR1 and CDR2 (germline): LNHDA, SQIVND (reference sequence). The CDR3 coding sequence is TGTGCCAGTAGTATAGCATCGAAGAGGAACACTGAAGCTTTCTTT. Protein sequence: CASSIASKRNTEAFF.

The V call is TRBV11-2, the J call TRBJ2-3; D is perhaps TRBD2 (6 bases). The CDR3 spans 16 residues. Germline CDR1 SGHAT, CDR2 FQNNGV. V dropped 0 bases and J dropped 1 base, with 11 bases sitting between them. The CDR3 is CASSLEWRGGTDTQYF. CDR3 DNA sequence: TGTGCCAGCAGCTTAGAGTGGAGGGGAGGCACAGATACGCAGTATTTT.

This clone turned up a few times. This chain joins TRBV30 and TRBJ2-1, with a weak D call TRBD1 (6 bases). The CDR3 contains 13 residues. Germline V lookup: CDR1 GTSNPN, CDR2 SVGIG (reference sequence). V was pared by 3 bases and J by 2 bases, with 8 bases between. This CDR3 is CAWRGDTYNEQFF. The DNA of the CDR3 is TGTGCCTGGAGGGGGGACACCTACAATGAGCAGTTCTTC. Supplemented by reference TRBV30 and TRBJ2-1, the full variable domain reads SQTIHQWPATLVQPVGSPLSLECTVEGTSNPNLYWYRQAAGRGLQLLFYSVGIGQISSEVPQNLSASRPQDRQFILSSKKLLLSDSGFYLCAWRGDTYNEQFFGPGTRLTVL.

Remarks on this clone: Germline and junction disagree at one end, which may indicate a read error. J is TRBJ2-7 and V is TRBV28; maybe TRBD1 (6 bases). In germline, CDR1 is MDHEN, CDR2 SYDVKM. The CDR3 covers 12 residues. The CDR3 sequence: CASGHDAREQYF. In DNA form, the CDR3 reads TGCGCCTCGGGACATGACGCCCGCGAGCAGTACTTC.

Written as DNA, the CDR3 is TGTGCCACCAGTGTGGGGGCTTTGCAGCCCCAGCATTTT. This encodes CATSVGALQPQHF. The chain recombines TRBV24-1 with TRBJ1-5; the D gene is possibly TRBD1 (6 bases). The germline V and J ends were trimmed by 5 bases and 7 bases, with 11 bases remaining between them. Per germline, CDR1 KGHDR and CDR2 SFDVKD. This CDR3 comprises 13 residues.